This T cell receptor beta chain was sequenced during a study of T cells in localized non-small cell lung cancer (dated by TCRdb to 2020 to 2022). At the level of the whole study: The study analyzed T cell repertoires of 236 early-stage NSCLC patients, comparing tumors and uninvolved tumor-adjacent lungs. The cohort was made up of some 240 treatment-naive NSCLC patients whose localized lung tumors had been resected. Of the NSCLC patients, 120 to 150 were male and 107 were female, and the mean age was around 70 years.

At diagnosis, tumor, uninvolved tumor-adjacent lung and peripheral blood were collected and then preserved as a mix of FFPE and fresh-frozen material. For TCR repertoire profiling, the blood samples were analyzed as peripheral blood mononuclear cells. Remarks on this clone: Its antigen target is currently unknown. No qualities accompany the bases; no much larger clone lies one base away.

The immunoSEQ Assay was used to sequence TCR beta CDR3 regions from DNA. The study's own analysis went as follows. T cell density was computed as TCR beta template counts normalized to usable DNA estimated by amplifying housekeeping genes. Richness was estimated with the preseqR package, extrapolating to 400,000 templates for PBMC samples and 120,000 templates for tissue samples. Clonality was defined by subtracting Pielou's evenness from one. Differential abundance testing on productive amino-acid clonotypes, with a minimum total count of 5 and an alpha of 0.1, was used to identify tissue-enriched TCRs. Repertoire overlap between compartments was quantified with the Jaccard Index and Morisita Overlap Index. GLIPH grouped TCR beta CDR3s together with public tetramer-defined viral CDR3s, and a viral motif had to include at least three viral sequences and show V-gene enrichment. TCRdb took this table from immuneACCESS and kept in-frame rearrangements with V and J called. Such tables lack part of the clones; where checked against another copy, unresolved V genes explain under half of the gap, and the rest is unexplained. That table is the source of V, J and clone size, and D and trimming were worked out from the DNA. The sample table shows about 78,000 clones, and 70% to 90% are seen once. Under 3.5% of the sample belongs to the ten largest clones.

V is shortened by 0 bases, J by 4 bases, and the region joining them spans 10 bases. The germline V gene (reference sequence) supplies CDR1 LNHNV and CDR2 YYDKDF. Inclusive of the bounding cysteine and phenylalanine, the CDR3 is 14 residues long. Here the CDR3 DNA is all that survives: 42 bases in frame from base 1. Findings and caveats that apply to the study as a whole: Because multi-region sequencing of the tumors was not done, intratumor heterogeneity could not be ruled out. Uninvolved tumor-adjacent lung showed the highest T cell clonality, higher than tumor, which suggests more focused antigenic responses in the uninvolved tumor-adjacent lung. Longer overall survival was associated with higher blood T cell density, whereas shorter survival was associated with higher adjacent-lung clonality. A median of 57 of the top 100 tumor clones turned up in the paired uninvolved adjacent lung, and fewer than 35 of those clones also ranked among the top 100 of that same adjacent lung. Because the study design was exploratory, TCR variables were selected using unadjusted p-values without false-discovery rate correction.

Recombination linked TRBV15 to TRBJ2-7; TRBD2 is a possible D gene, resting on 6 matching bases. Sample: peripheral blood, taken before any cancer treatment. The receptor comes from a man between 40 and 75 years old with stage I lung adenocarcinoma. The CDR3 is CATSRDGAGYEQYF. The DNA sequence is as follows: TGTGCCACCAGCAGAGATGGGGCGGGATACGAGCAGTACTTC.